These 8 T cell receptor beta chains were sequenced from one sample in a study of post-analysis software for immune sequencing data. Study-wide findings and caveats: There were a few TRBV segments more frequent in patients than controls, and TRBV5-6, TRBV5-1 and TRBV20-1 were among them.

These TCRs are of unknown antigen specificity. Unique molecular identifiers had been added to the TCR beta cDNA libraries. TCRdb reprocessed the PCR reads with MiXCR, giving one entry per CDR3 protein. The sample includes fewer than 600,000 distinct CDR3 sequences, 40% to 55% of them seen just once. Sequences were obtained from blood. Receptors were obtained from a girl under 18 with multiple sclerosis.

The V and J genes are TRBV28 and TRBJ1-5, with a weak D call TRBD1 (6 bases). Germline assignment: CDR1 MDHEN and CDR2 SYDVKM. The CDR3 consists of 14 residues. V was cut by 2 bases and J by 7 bases, with 12 bases left in between. The CDR3 region is CASSLNRVGQPQHF. The CDR3 coding sequence is TGTGCCAGCAGTTTAAACAGGGTCGGGCAGCCCCAGCATTTT.

The CDR3 is CASSLLTGAAYEQYF. As DNA, the CDR3 is TGTGCCAGCAGCTTATTGACCGGAGCAGCCTACGAGCAGTACTTC. V usage is TRBV7-9 and J usage is TRBJ2-4; D remains ambiguous. The J call may be wrong; the DNA end is better matched by TRBJ2-7. The CDR3 length is 15 residues. Germline V lookup: CDR1 SEHNR, CDR2 FQNEAQ (reference sequence).

This clonotype appeared once. This chain uses TRBV14 with TRBJ2-1; 11 bases match TRBD2. The J call may not be correct, given that the DNA end is closer to TRBJ2-7. This CDR3 has 16 amino acids. Germline V gene lookup returns CDR1 SGHDN and CDR2 FVKESK. DNA of the CDR3: TGTGCCAGCAGCCCACTAGCGGGAGAATTCTACGATGAGCAGTACTTC. It yields the protein CASSPLAGEFYDEQYF.

The J gene is TRBJ2-1, the V gene TRBV5-1, with D perhaps TRBD1 (6 bases). Germline V gives CDR1 SGHRS, CDR2 YFSETQ. The CDR3 runs 15 residues. V shed 2 bases and J shed 0 bases, with 9 bases lying between them. CDR3 protein: CASSFSDSSYNEQFF. The CDR3 DNA follows: TGCGCCAGCAGCTTTTCGGACAGCTCCTACAATGAGCAGTTCTTC.

The J gene is TRBJ2-4, the V gene TRBV12-3 or TRBV12-4; D is possibly TRBD1 (5 bases). Trimming took off 5 bases at V and 8 bases at J, with 10 bases between the two ends. The CDR3 has 12 amino acids. CDR3 in amino acids: CASSTDTYIQYF. The CDR3, as DNA: TGTGCCAGCAGTACGGACACATACATTCAGTACTTC.

CDR3 sequence reads: CNASRQGLGYGYTF. The CDR3 DNA reads as TGCAACGCCTCCCGACAGGGTTTGGGGTATGGCTACACCTTC. The chain carries TRBV29-1 and TRBJ1-2, with TRBD1 identical over 7 bases. Germline CDR1 and CDR2: SQVTM and ANQGSEA. The CDR3 length is 14 residues.

This clonotype has more than one count but fewer than ten. V usage is TRBV4-1 and J usage is TRBJ2-1; D not resolved. Germline-derived CDR1 and CDR2 are MGHRA and YSYEKL. Trimming left V 0 bases short and J 5 bases short, with 8 bases between. The CDR3 has 14 residues. In nucleotides, the CDR3 is TGCGCCAGCAGCCAAGATTCCGAGGACAATGAGCAGTTCTTC. It is translated as CASSQDSEDNEQFF.

The rearrangement uses TRBV4-2 and TRBJ2-1; no clear D gene. The V end lost 0 bases, the J end lost 6 bases, and 15 bases lay between the germline ends. The CDR3 is 16 amino acids. The germline V gene has CDR1 LGHNA and CDR2 YNFKEQ. CDR3 bases: TGTGCCAGCAGCCAAGATGGCTGGGGTGGGCCCAATGAGCAGTTCTTC. It translates to CASSQDGWGGPNEQFF.